This paragraph reports one T cell receptor beta chain. Its cognate antigen is unknown. The sample originates from a study of pediatric ulcerative colitis. The method was immunoSEQ multiplex PCR; TCRdb's version includes in-frame clones alone and lacks a portion of them. The table records 25,000 to 35,000 clones, approximately 82% of them present only once. Broader study findings: A couple of rectal clonotypes were found only in ulcerative colitis patients, all of them.

Trimming removed 1 base from V and 5 bases from J; junction bases left unmatched: 5. The CDR3 covers 15 residues. Per germline, CDR1 LGHNA and CDR2 YSLEER. V is TRBV4-3 and J is TRBJ2-7, with 10 positions matching TRBD2. Sequencing was done on a sample of blood. The sequence was obtained from a boy younger than 18 with severe ulcerative colitis. The CDR3 nucleotides are TGCGCCAGCAGCCAAGGTCCTAGCGGGGGACACGAGCAGTACTTC. It encodes CASSQGPSGGHEQYF.